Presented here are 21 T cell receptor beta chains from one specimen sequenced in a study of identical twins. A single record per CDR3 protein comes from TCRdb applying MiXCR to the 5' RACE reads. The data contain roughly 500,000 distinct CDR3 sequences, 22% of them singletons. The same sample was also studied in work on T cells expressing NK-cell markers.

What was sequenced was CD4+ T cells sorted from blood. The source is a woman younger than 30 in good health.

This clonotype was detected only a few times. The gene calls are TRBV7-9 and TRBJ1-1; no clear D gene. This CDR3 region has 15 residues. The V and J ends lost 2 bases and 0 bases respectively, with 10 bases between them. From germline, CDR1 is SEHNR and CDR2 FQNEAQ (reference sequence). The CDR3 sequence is CASSLSAGLNTEAFF. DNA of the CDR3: TGTGCCAGCAGCTTATCCGCAGGCCTGAACACTGAAGCTTTCTTT. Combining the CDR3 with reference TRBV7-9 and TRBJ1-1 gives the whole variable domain DTGVSQNPRHKITKRGQNVTFRCDPISEHNRLYWYRQTLGQGPEFLTYFQNEAQLEKSRLLSDRFSAERPKGSFSTLEIQRTEQGDSAMYLCASSLSAGLNTEAFFGQGTRLTVV.

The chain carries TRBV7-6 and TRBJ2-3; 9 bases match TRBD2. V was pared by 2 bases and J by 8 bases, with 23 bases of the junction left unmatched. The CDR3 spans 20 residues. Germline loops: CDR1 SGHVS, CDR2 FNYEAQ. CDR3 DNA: TGTGCCAGCAGCTTAAAAGCCCGGGACACCCCGATTCGGCGGGAGGGTACGCAGTATTTT. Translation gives CASSLKARDTPIRREGTQYF.

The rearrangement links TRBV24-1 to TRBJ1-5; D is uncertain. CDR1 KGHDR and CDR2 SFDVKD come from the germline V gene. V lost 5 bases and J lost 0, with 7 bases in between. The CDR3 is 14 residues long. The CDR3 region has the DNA TGTGCCACCAGTGCTGGTCATAGCAATCAGCCCCAGCATTTT. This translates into CATSAGHSNQPQHF.

For the CDR3, the DNA is TGCGCCAGCAGCAGATCCGGGACGCTGACAGATACGCAGTATTTT. Protein product: CASSRSGTLTDTQYF. The gene calls are TRBV5-1 and TRBJ2-3, with D possibly called TRBD1 or TRBD2 (5 bases each). Germline CDR1 reads SGHRS; CDR2 reads YFSETQ. Deletions cut 4 bases from V and 3 bases from J, with 15 bases between. CDR3 length equals 15 residues.

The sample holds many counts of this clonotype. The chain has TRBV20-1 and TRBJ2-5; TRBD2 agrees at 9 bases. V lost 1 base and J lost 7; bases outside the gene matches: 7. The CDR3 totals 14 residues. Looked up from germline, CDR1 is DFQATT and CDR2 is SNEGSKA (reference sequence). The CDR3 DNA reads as TGCAGTGCTAGAGTTAGTAGTAGCGGGGGGACCCAGTACTTC. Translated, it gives CSARVSSSGGTQYF.

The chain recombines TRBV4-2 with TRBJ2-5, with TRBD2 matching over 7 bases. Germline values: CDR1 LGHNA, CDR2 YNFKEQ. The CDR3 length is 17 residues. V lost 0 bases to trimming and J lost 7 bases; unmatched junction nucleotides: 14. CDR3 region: CASSQEGTAGILGTQYF. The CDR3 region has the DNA TGTGCCAGCAGCCAAGAGGGTACAGCGGGAATCCTTGGGACCCAGTACTTC.

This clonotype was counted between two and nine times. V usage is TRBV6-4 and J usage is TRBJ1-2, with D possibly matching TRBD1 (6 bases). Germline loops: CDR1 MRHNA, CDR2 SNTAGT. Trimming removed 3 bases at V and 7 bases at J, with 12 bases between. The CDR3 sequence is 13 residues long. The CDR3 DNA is TGTGCCAGCAGTGAAAGGGGGGTCGGTGGCTACACCTTC. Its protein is CASSERGVGGYTF.

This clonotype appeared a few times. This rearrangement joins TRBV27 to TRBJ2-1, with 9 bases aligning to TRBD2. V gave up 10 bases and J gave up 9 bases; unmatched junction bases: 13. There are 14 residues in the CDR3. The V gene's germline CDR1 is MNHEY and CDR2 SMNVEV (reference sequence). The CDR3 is CATLRASGIGEQFF. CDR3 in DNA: TGTGCCACCCTACGGGCTAGCGGGATTGGTGAGCAGTTCTTC.

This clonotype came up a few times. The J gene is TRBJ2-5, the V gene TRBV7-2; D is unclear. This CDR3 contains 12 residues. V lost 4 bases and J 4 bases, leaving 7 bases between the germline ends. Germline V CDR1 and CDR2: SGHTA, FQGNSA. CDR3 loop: CASSSNRETQYF. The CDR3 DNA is TGTGCCAGCAGCTCCAATCGAGAGACCCAGTACTTC. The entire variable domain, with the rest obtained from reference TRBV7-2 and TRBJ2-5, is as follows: GAGVSQSPSNKVTEKGKDVELRCDPISGHTALYWYRQSLGQGLEFLIYFQGNSAPDKSGLPSDRFSAERTGGSVSTLTIQRTQQEDSAVYLCASSSNRETQYFGPGTRLLVL.

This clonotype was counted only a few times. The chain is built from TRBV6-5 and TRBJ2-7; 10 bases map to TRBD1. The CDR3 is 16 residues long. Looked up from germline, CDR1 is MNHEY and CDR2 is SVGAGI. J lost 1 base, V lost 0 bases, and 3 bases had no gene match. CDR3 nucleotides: TGTGCCAGCAGTTACTCAGGGACAGGGGATTCCTACGAGCAGTACTTC. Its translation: CASSYSGTGDSYEQYF.

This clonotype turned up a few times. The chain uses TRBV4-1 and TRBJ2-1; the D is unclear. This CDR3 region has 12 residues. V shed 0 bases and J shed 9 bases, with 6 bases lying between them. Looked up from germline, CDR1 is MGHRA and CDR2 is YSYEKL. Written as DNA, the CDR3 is TGCGCCAGCAGCCAAGAGCGCGTTGAGCAGTTCTTC. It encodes CASSQERVEQFF.

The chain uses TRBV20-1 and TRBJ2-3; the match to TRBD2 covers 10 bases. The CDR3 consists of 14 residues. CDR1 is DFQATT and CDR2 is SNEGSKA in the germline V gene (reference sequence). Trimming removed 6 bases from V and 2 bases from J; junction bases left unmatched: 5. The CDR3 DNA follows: TGCAGTGCAGTACTAGCGGGACACACAGATACGCAGTATTTT. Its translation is CSAVLAGHTDTQYF.

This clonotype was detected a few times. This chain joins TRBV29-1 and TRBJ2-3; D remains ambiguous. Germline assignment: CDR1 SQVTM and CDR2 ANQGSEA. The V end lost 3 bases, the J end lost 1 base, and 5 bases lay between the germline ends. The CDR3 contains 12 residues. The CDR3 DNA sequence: TGCAGCGTTGACCGGGGCACAGATACGCAGTATTTT. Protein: CSVDRGTDTQYF.

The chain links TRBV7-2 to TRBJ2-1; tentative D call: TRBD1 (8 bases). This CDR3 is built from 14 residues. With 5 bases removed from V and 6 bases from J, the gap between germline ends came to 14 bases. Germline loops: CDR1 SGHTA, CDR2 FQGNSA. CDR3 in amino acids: CASSAHRGGNEQFF. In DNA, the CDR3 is TGTGCCAGCAGCGCCCACAGGGGGGGCAATGAGCAGTTCTTC.

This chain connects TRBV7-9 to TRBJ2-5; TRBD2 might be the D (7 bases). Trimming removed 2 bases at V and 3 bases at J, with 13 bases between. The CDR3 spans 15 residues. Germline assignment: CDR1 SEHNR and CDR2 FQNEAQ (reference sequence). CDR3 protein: CASSLMGGREETQYF. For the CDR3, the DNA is TGTGCCAGCAGCTTAATGGGGGGGCGAGAAGAGACCCAGTACTTC.

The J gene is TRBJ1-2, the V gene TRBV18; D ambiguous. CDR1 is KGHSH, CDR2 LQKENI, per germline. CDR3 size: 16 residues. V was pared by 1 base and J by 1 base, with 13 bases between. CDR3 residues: CASSPQGKLINYGYTF. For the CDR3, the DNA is TGTGCCAGCTCACCACAAGGCAAACTGATTAACTATGGCTACACCTTC.

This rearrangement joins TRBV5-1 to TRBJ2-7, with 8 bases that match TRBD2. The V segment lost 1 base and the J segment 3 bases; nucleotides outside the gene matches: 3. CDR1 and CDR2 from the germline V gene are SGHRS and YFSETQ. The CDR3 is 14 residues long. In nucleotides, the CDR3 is TGCGCCAGCAGCTTGCGAGCGGGGGACTACGAGCAGTACTTC. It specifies CASSLRAGDYEQYF.

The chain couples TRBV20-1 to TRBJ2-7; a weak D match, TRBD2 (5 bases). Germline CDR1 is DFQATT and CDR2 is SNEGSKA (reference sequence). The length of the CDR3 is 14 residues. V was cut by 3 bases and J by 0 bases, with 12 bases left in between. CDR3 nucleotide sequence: TGCAGTGCTAGTGGGTGGGAGTCCTCCTACGAGCAGTACTTC. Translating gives CSASGWESSYEQYF.

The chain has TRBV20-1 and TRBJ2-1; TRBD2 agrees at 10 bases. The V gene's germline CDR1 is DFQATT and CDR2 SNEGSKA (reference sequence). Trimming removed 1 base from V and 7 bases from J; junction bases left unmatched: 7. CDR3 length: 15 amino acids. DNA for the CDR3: TGCAGTGCTAGAGCTGCTAGCGGGAGTCGAAATGAGCAGTTCTTC. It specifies CSARAASGSRNEQFF.

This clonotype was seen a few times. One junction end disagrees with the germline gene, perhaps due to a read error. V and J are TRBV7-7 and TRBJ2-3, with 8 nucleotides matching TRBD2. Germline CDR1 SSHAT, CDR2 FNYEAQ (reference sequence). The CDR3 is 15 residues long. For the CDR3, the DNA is TGTGCTAGCAGCTTAGGGCGGGGGGTCACAGATACGCAGTATTTT. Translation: CASSLGRGVTDTQYF.

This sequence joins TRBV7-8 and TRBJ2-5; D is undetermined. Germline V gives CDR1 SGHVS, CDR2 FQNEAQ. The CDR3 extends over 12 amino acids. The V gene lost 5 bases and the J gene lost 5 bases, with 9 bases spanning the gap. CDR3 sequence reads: CASSPAPETQYF. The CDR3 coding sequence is TGTGCCAGCAGCCCGGCCCCGGAGACCCAGTACTTC.